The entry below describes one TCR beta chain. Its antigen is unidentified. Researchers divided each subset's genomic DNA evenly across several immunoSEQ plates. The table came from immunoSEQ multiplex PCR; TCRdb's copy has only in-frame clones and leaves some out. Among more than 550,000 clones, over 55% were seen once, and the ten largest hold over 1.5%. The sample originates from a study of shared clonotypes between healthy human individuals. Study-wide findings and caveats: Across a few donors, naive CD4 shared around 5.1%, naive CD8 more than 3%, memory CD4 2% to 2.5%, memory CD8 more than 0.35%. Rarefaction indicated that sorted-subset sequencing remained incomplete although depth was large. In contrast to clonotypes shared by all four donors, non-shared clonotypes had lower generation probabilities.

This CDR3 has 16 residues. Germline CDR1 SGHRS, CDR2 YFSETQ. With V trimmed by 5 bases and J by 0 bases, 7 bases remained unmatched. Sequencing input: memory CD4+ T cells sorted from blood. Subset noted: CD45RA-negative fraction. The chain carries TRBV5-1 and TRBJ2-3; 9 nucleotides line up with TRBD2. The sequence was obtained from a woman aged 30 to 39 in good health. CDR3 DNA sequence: TGCGCCAGCAGGCTGGGGACTAGCACAAGCACAGATACGCAGTATTTT. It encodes CASRLGTSTSTDTQYF.